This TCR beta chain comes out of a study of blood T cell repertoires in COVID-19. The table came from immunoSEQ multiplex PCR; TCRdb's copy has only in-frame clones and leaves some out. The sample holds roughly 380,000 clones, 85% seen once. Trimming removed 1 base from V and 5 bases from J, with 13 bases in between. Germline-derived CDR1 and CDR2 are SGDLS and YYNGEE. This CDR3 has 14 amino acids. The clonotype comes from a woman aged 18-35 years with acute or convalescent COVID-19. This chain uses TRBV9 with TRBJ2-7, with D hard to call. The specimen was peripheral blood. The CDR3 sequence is CASSVRGEYHEQYF. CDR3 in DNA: TGTGCCAGCAGCGTAAGAGGCGAGTACCACGAGCAGTACTTC.